One sample yielded the 26 T cell receptor beta chains listed below, sequenced in a study of human T cells and chemical hapten exposure. Via MiXCR, TCRdb re-called the RACE reads, giving one row per CDR3 protein. In the table there are a few hundred thousand distinct CDR3 sequences, roughly 6.3% of which are singletons. Time point meaning: patch test 2, 6 weeks after DPC sensitization. As for treatment: therapeutic diphenylcyclopropenone sensitization with weekly scalp DPC. The starting material was whole blood, obtained in connection with sensitization to the hapten diphenylcyclopropenone (DPC). The receptors come from a woman between 18 and 29 years old with alopecia areata. Some clones in this sample may be carry-over from other donors' samples.

The table lists this clonotype with many counts. This sequence joins TRBV7-8 and TRBJ1-2, with a weak D call TRBD1 (6 bases). The germline V and J ends were trimmed by 1 base and 4 bases, with 16 bases remaining between them. The length of the CDR3 is 16 residues. From germline, CDR1 is SGHVS and CDR2 FQNEAQ. DNA for the CDR3: TGTGCCAGCAGCTTAGGGGCTGCAGGGGATCTCTATGGCTACACCTTC. It is translated as CASSLGAAGDLYGYTF.

This clonotype was seen ten or more times. The rearrangement links TRBV6-5 to TRBJ1-3; D gene uncertain. CDR1 is MNHEY and CDR2 is SVGAGI in the germline V gene. The CDR3 loop spans 12 amino acids. Deletions cut 6 bases from V and 5 bases from J, with 8 bases between. The CDR3 reads CASSNLRNTIYF. The CDR3 DNA sequence: TGTGCCAGCAGCAACCTTAGAAACACCATATATTTT.

There are many counts of this clonotype. The genes are TRBV15 and TRBJ2-3; D unclear. This CDR3 contains 12 residues. The V end lost 2 bases, the J end lost 6 bases, and 6 bases lay between the germline ends. Germline V CDR1 and CDR2: LNHNV, YYDKDF (reference sequence). This chain's CDR3 is CATSRNWDTQYF. CDR3 DNA sequence: TGTGCCACCAGCAGAAACTGGGATACGCAGTATTTT.

The chain uses TRBV7-9 and TRBJ1-2; unclear D gene. V lost 2 bases, J lost 0 bases, and 10 bases lay in between. CDR3 size: 15 residues. Germline V gene data show CDR1 as SEHNR and CDR2 as FQNEAQ (reference sequence). The CDR3 region is CASSLWTAANYGYTF. CDR3 in DNA: TGTGCCAGCAGCTTATGGACCGCCGCTAACTATGGCTACACCTTC.

This clonotype was seen at least ten times. The V gene is TRBV7-2, the J gene TRBJ2-7; a weak D match, TRBD1 (6 bases). The CDR3 loop spans 16 amino acids. V lost 1 base, J lost 7 bases, and 20 bases lay in between. The germline V gene encodes CDR1 SGHTA and CDR2 FQGNSA. This chain's CDR3 is CASSLGTGPGVGEQYF. CDR3 DNA sequence: TGTGCCAGCAGCTTAGGAACAGGGCCCGGAGTGGGGGAGCAGTACTTC.

CDR3 nucleotides: TGTGCCAGCAGCAAATCACACAGTGGGTCACCCCTCCACTTT. Amino acids: CASSKSHSGSPLHF. The chain uses TRBV21-1 and TRBJ1-6. TRBV21-1 is described as a pseudogene. The CDR3 extends over 14 amino acids.

This clonotype was seen more than once but under ten times. The V and J genes are TRBV6-6 and TRBJ2-5; D possibly matches TRBD1 or TRBD2 (5 bases each). The CDR3 loop spans 17 amino acids. Germline V gives CDR1 MNHNY, CDR2 SVGAGI (reference sequence). Trimming stripped 6 bases from V and 7 bases from J, with 27 bases between. This CDR3 reads CASSHATSSVRAGTQYF. CDR3 nucleotides: TGTGCCAGCAGCCACGCCACCTCCTCTGTCAGGGCGGGGACCCAGTACTTC.

This clonotype turned up a few times. The rearrangement uses TRBV6-2 or TRBV6-3 and TRBJ1-4; unclear D gene. Trimming took 6 bases from V and 8 from J, leaving 19 bases between them. Germline-derived CDR1 and CDR2 are MNHEY and SVGEGT. This CDR3 has 15 amino acids. CDR3 region: CASSRAGNPGEKLFF. The DNA of the CDR3 is TGTGCCAGCAGCCGCGCGGGAAATCCGGGGGAAAAACTGTTTTTT.

The chain links TRBV20-1 to TRBJ2-1, with TRBD2 matching over 8 bases. This CDR3 spans 13 amino acids. V gave up 6 bases and J gave up 8 bases; unmatched junction bases: 9. Germline CDR1 DFQATT, CDR2 SNEGSKA (reference sequence). CDR3 protein: CSARTSQTHEQFF. Written as DNA, the CDR3 is TGCAGTGCGCGGACTAGCCAGACCCATGAGCAGTTCTTC.

This clonotype was detected a few times. The chain is built from TRBV18 and TRBJ1-1; D gene unclear. The germline CDR1 and CDR2 sequences are KGHSH and LQKENI. V lost 2 bases and J lost 3, with 7 bases in between. The CDR3 contains 13 residues. CDR3: CASSPTQDTEAFF. The CDR3 coding sequence is TGTGCCAGCTCACCAACACAAGACACTGAAGCTTTCTTT.

This clonotype came up many times. V gene TRBV25-1 combines with J gene TRBJ2-2, with TRBD1 matching 11 bases. Germline lookup yields CDR1 MGHDK and CDR2 SYGVNS. The CDR3 covers 15 residues. Trimming took 3 bases from V and 6 from J; bases not matched to a gene: 3. CDR3 residues: CASSDPGQGAGELFF. The CDR3 DNA is TGTGCCAGCAGTGACCCGGGACAGGGGGCCGGGGAGCTGTTTTTT.

V and J are TRBV7-9 and TRBJ1-6; 7 nucleotides align to TRBD1. Germline values: CDR1 SEHNR, CDR2 FQNEAQ (reference sequence). The CDR3 is 15 residues long. The V gene end was trimmed by 5 bases and the J gene end by 2 bases; junction bases not matched to a gene: 3. The CDR3: CASSPDRAYNSPLHF. The DNA of the CDR3 is TGTGCCAGCAGCCCTGACAGGGCCTATAATTCACCCCTCCACTTT.

This rearrangement joins TRBV4-3 to TRBJ2-2; tentatively, D is TRBD1 (6 bases). This CDR3 has 17 residues. Trimming stripped 0 bases from V and 3 bases from J, with 14 bases between. Germline lookup yields CDR1 LGHNA and CDR2 YSLEER. The CDR3 here is CASSQDYGRGDTGELFF. The CDR3 DNA is TGCGCCAGCAGCCAAGATTATGGCAGGGGAGACACCGGGGAGCTGTTTTTT.

This clonotype was picked up many times. For the CDR3, the DNA is TGCGCCAGCAGCCAAGATGAAGATTCCGAGCAGTACTTC. Translating gives CASSQDEDSEQYF. The V gene is TRBV4-3, the J gene TRBJ2-7; the D is unclear. The CDR3 runs to 13 residues. CDR1 and CDR2 from the germline V gene are LGHNA and YSLEER. Trimming stripped 0 bases from V and 6 bases from J, with 9 bases between.

The table lists this clonotype with a few counts. The V gene is TRBV20-1, the J gene TRBJ2-4, with 8 bases that match TRBD1. Germline V gene sequence: CDR1 DFQATT, CDR2 SNEGSKA (reference sequence). V shed 3 bases and J 3 bases; nucleotides not matched to a gene: 4. The CDR3 spans 14 residues. DNA of the CDR3: TGCAGTGCTAGCCCGACAGGGGTCAAAAACATTCAGTACTTC. Encoded protein: CSASPTGVKNIQYF.

This clonotype came up many times. This chain uses TRBV3-1 with TRBJ1-6; D uncertain. The CDR3 totals 13 residues. CDR1 and CDR2 from the germline V gene are LGHDT and YNNKEL (reference sequence). Deletions cut 2 bases from V and 6 bases from J, with 5 bases between. The CDR3 region has the DNA TGTGCCAGCAGCCAAATCGTTAATTCACCCCTCCACTTT. Translated: CASSQIVNSPLHF.

This clonotype was counted a few times. The chain recombines TRBV11-1 with TRBJ2-1; 10 bases align to TRBD2. The V and J ends lost 2 bases and 9 bases, in that order; junction bases with no gene match: 1. The CDR3 spans 13 residues. Germline lookup yields CDR1 SGHAT and CDR2 FQDESV (reference sequence). This CDR3 reads CASSLSGGVEQFF. Here the CDR3 DNA reads TGTGCCAGCAGCTTAAGCGGGGGGGTTGAGCAGTTCTTC.

The chain links TRBV20-1 to TRBJ1-6; no firm D call. This CDR3 has 13 residues. CDR1 and CDR2 (germline): DFQATT, SNEGSKA (reference sequence). Trimming removed 6 bases from V and 5 bases from J, with 11 bases in between. The CDR3 loop is CSARRSDNSPLHF. The CDR3 coding sequence is TGCAGTGCCAGGAGGTCAGATAATTCACCCCTCCACTTT.

This clonotype came up a few times. J is TRBJ2-1 and V is TRBV20-1; possible D gene TRBD2, 6 bases. V dropped 2 bases and J dropped 0 bases, with 11 bases sitting between them. The CDR3 sequence is 15 residues long. Per the germline V gene, CDR1 is DFQATT and CDR2 is SNEGSKA (reference sequence). The CDR3 DNA reads TGCAGTGCTAGACTAGCGCCTAGCTCCTACAATGAGCAGTTCTTC. Translating it yields CSARLAPSSYNEQFF.

This clonotype was seen more than once but under ten times. This sequence joins TRBV6-6 and TRBJ1-6; no definite D call. Looked up from germline, CDR1 is MNHNY and CDR2 is SVGAGI (reference sequence). The CDR3 has 14 amino acids. Trimming stripped 0 bases from V and 10 bases from J, with 10 bases between. CDR3 nucleotide sequence: TGTGCCAGCAGTTACTCTGACGGTACCTCACCCCTCCACTTT. As protein: CASSYSDGTSPLHF.

This clonotype came up a few times. The CDR3 DNA sequence: TGCGCCAGCAGCTTGGCGGCTAGCGGGGGACAAGAGACCCAGTACTTC. Its protein is CASSLAASGGQETQYF. J is TRBJ2-5 and V is TRBV5-1; 10 bases map to TRBD2. The trim removed 0 bases at V and 2 bases at J, leaving 4 bases unmatched. The germline CDR1 and CDR2 sequences are SGHRS and YFSETQ. The CDR3 has 16 amino acids. The full variable domain, with the rest looked up from reference TRBV5-1 and TRBJ2-5, is KAGVTQTPRYLIKTRGQQVTLSCSPISGHRSVSWYQQTPGQGLQFLFEYFSETQRNKGNFPGRFSGRQFSNSRSEMNVSTLELGDSALYLCASSLAASGGQETQYFGPGTRLLVL.

This clonotype showed up many times. The rearrangement uses TRBV7-2 and TRBJ1-2, with 10 bases lining up with TRBD1. The germline V gene encodes CDR1 SGHTA and CDR2 FQGNSA. This CDR3 is built from 16 residues. The ends lost 6 bases at V and 6 bases at J; junction bases unmatched: 13. In nucleotides, the CDR3 is TGTGCCAGCAGTACTTTGAATCCCGGGACAGGGGATGGCTACACCTTC. Its protein is CASSTLNPGTGDGYTF. Using reference TRBV7-2 and TRBJ1-2 for the parts outside the CDR3, the full variable domain is GAGVSQSPSNKVTEKGKDVELRCDPISGHTALYWYRQSLGQGLEFLIYFQGNSAPDKSGLPSDRFSAERTGGSVSTLTIQRTQQEDSAVYLCASSTLNPGTGDGYTFGSGTRLTVV.

V usage is TRBV21-1 and J usage is TRBJ1-5. TRBV21-1 is a recognized pseudogene. The CDR3 loop spans 17 amino acids. In DNA form, the CDR3 reads TGTGCCAGCAGCAAAGCAGGAACAGCTAATAGCAATCAGCCCCAGCATTTT. Protein product: CASSKAGTANSNQPQHF.

In its sample, this clonotype was seen many times. J is TRBJ1-3 and V is TRBV11-2; D unclear. The germline V gene encodes CDR1 SGHAT and CDR2 FQNNGV. This CDR3 comprises 16 residues. V was clipped by 2 bases and J by 0 bases, with 11 bases between them. DNA for the CDR3: TGTGCCAGCAGCTTACGGCTGGGCAACTCTGGAAACACCATATATTTT. It encodes CASSLRLGNSGNTIYF. The complete variable domain, with remaining parts taken from reference TRBV11-2 and TRBJ1-3, reads EAGVAQSPRYKIIEKRQSVAFWCNPISGHATLYWYQQILGQGPKLLIQFQNNGVVDDSQLPKDRFSAERLKGVDSTLKIQPAKLEDSAVYLCASSLRLGNSGNTIYFGEGSWLTVV.

The V and J genes are TRBV25-1 and TRBJ2-2, with a possible D match to TRBD2 (6 bases). V shed 2 bases and J shed 3 bases, with 16 bases lying between them. The CDR3 runs 17 residues. Germline lookup yields CDR1 MGHDK and CDR2 SYGVNS. CDR3 loop: CASSEPMGGSYTGELFF. For the CDR3, the DNA is TGTGCCAGCAGTGAACCTATGGGGGGTTCCTACACCGGGGAGCTGTTTTTT.

This clonotype was seen repeatedly, ten times or more. This CDR3 is CASIPSWTVLGSEAFF. CDR3 DNA sequence: TGTGCCAGCATCCCCTCCTGGACAGTCCTGGGTTCCGAAGCTTTCTTT. The V and J genes are TRBV27 and TRBJ1-1; TRBD1 might be the D (6 bases). Trimming pared 7 bases from V and 8 bases from J, leaving 26 bases between. The CDR3 totals 16 residues. CDR1 MNHEY and CDR2 SMNVEV come from the germline V gene (reference sequence).